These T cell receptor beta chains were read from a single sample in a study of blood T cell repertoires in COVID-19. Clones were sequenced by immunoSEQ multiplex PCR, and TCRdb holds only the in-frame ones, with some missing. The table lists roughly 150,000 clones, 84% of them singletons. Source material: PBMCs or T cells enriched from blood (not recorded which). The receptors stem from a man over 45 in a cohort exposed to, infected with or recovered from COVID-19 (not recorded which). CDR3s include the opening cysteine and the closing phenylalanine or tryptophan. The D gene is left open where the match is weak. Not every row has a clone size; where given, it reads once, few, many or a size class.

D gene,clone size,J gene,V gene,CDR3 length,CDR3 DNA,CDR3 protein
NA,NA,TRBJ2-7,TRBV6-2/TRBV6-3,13,TGTGCCAGCAGTTACAACAAATACTACGAGCAGTACTTC,CASSYNKYYEQYF
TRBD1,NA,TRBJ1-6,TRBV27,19,TGTGCCAGCAGTTTCCAAGGGACAGGGGACCTCTACTATAATTCACCCCTCCACTTT,CASSFQGTGDLYYNSPLHF
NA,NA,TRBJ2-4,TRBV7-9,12,TGTGCCAGCAGCTTGGACAGAAACATTCAGTACTTC,CASSLDRNIQYF
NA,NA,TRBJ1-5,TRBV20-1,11,TGCAGTGCTAGTCTCAATCAGCCCCAGCATTTT,CSASLNQPQHF
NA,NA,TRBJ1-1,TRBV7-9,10,TGTGCCAGCAGCCAGGGTGAGGCTTTCTTT,CASSQGEAFF
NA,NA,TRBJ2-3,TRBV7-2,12,TGTGCCAGCAGCTTACTGACAGATACGCAGTATTTT,CASSLLTDTQYF
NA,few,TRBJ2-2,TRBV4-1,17,TGCGCCAGCAGCCAAGAAGGGCGGCAGGGTGGGACCGGGGAGCTGTTTTTT,CASSQEGRQGGTGELFF
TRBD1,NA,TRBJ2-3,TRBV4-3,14,TGCGCCAGCAGCCAAGATATGATTAGGGGGCCAGAGAGTTTT,CASSQDMIRGPESF
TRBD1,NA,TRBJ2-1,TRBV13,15,TGTGCCAGCAGCTCCCCCGGACAGGGCATGAATGAGCAGTTCTTC,CASSSPGQGMNEQFF
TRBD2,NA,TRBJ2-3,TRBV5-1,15,TGCGCCAGCAGCTTGCCAGCGGGGGGCACAGATACGCAGTATTTT,CASSLPAGGTDTQYF
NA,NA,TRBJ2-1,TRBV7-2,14,TGTGCCAGCAGCTTAGGACATGCGAATACTGAGCAGTTCTTC,CASSLGHANTEQFF
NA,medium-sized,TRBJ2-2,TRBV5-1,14,TGCGCCAGCAGCTTGCCAGGGAACACCGGGGAGCTGTTTTTT,CASSLPGNTGELFF
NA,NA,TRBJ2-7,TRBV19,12,TGTGCCAGTACAGGGCCCAGCTACGAGCAGTACTTC,CASTGPSYEQYF
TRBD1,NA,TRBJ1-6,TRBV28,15,TGTGCCAGCAGTTTGGACAGGGCGGACAATTCACCCCTCCACTTT,CASSLDRADNSPLHF
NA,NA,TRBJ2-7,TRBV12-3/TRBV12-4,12,TGTGCCAGCAGTTGGACAGCCTACGAGCAGTACTTC,CASSWTAYEQYF
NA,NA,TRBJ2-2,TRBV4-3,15,TGCGCCAGCAGCCAAGATAGGACATTCACCGGGGAGCTGTTTTTT,CASSQDRTFTGELFF
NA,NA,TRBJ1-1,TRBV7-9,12,TGTGCCAGCAGCTTAGACAGTCGTCTGGCTTTCTTT,CASSLDSRLAFF
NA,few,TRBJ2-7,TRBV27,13,TGTGCCAGCAGTTTATATGACGGGGTTGAGCAGTACTTC,CASSLYDGVEQYF
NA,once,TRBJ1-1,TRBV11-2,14,TGTGCCAGCAGCATAAATCGGGTGAGCACTGAAGCTTTCTTT,CASSINRVSTEAFF
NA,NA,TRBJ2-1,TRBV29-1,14,TGCAGCGTTGACCTAGCGTCGTCCTACAATGAGCAGTTCTTC,CSVDLASSYNEQFF
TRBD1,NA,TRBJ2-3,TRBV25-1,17,TGTGCCAGCAGTTACCGGACAGGAATGTCTAGCACAGATACGCAGTATTTT,CASSYRTGMSSTDTQYF
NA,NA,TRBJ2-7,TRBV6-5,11,TGTGCTACAAGGGGTCTGCGCGAGCAGTACTTC,CATRGLREQYF
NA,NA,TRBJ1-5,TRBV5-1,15,TGCGCCAGCAGCTTGGCAACAGGGAGCAATCAGCCCCAGCATTTT,CASSLATGSNQPQHF
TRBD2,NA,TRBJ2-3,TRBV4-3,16,TGCGCCAGCAGCCCTCGGACTAGCGGGGTCACAGATACGCAGTATTTT,CASSPRTSGVTDTQYF
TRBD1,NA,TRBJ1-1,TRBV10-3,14,TGTGCCATCAGCCCAGGACAGGGAAACACTGAAGCTTTCTTT,CAISPGQGNTEAFF
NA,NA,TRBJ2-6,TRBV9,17,TGTGCCAGCAGCGTAGCTCCACAGGCTGCTGGGGCCAACGTCCTGACTTTC,CASSVAPQAAGANVLTF
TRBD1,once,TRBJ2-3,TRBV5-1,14,TGCGCCAGCAGCCCCGGACAGGGATCAGATACGCAGTATTTT,CASSPGQGSDTQYF
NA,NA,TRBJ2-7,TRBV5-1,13,TGCGCCAGCAGCTTCGGGGGGCACAACGAGCAGTACTTC,CASSFGGHNEQYF
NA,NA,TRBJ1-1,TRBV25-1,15,TGTGCCAGCAGTGAATGGGGAGGGCGGAACACTGAAGCTTTCTTT,CASSEWGGRNTEAFF
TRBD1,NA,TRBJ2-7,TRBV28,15,TGTGCCAGCAGTTTACGCACGGGACAGAACTACGAGCAGTACTTC,CASSLRTGQNYEQYF
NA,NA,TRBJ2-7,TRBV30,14,TGTGCCTGGAGTGTAGTAGTAGAGGCCTACGAGCAGTACTTC,CAWSVVVEAYEQYF
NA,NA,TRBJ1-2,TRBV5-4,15,TGTGCCAGCAGCTTGGGAGTTGGAAGCGGCTATGGCTACACCTTC,CASSLGVGSGYGYTF
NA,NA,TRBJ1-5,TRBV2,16,TGTGCCAGCAGTGTCCAGGACACTTATAGCAATCAGCCCCAGCATTTT,CASSVQDTYSNQPQHF
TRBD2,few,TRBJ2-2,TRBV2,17,TGTGCCAGCAGTGTACAGGGACTAGCGGGAGTCGCCGGGGAGCTGTTTTTT,CASSVQGLAGVAGELFF
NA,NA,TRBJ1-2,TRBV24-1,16,TGTGCCACCAGTGATTCTGCTGTGACAACTAACTATGGCTACACCTTC,CATSDSAVTTNYGYTF
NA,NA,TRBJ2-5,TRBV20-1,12,TGCAGTGCTCGTGACATCCAAGAGACCCAGTACTTC,CSARDIQETQYF
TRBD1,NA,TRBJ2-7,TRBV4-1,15,TGCGCCAGCAGCCAAGAAGGGACAGGGGCCTACGAGCAGTACTTC,CASSQEGTGAYEQYF
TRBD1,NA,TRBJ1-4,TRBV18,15,TGTGCTAGCTCACCGCGCGGACAGGGGATCGAAAAACTGTTTTTT,CASSPRGQGIEKLFF
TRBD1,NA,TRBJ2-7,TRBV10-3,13,TGTGCCATCCTAGGGACAGGGGATGACGAGCAGTACTTC,CAILGTGDDEQYF
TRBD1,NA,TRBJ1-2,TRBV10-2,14,TGCGCCAGCTCGACAGGGGCAGGGAGCTATGGCTACACCTTC,CASSTGAGSYGYTF
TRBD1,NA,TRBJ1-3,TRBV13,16,TGTGCCAGCAGCTTAGGCACAGGGGGAAACTCAAACACCATATATTTT,CASSLGTGGNSNTIYF
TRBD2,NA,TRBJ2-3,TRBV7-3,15,TGTGCCAGCAGTTCGACTAGCGGGACAGCAGATACGCAGTATTTT,CASSSTSGTADTQYF
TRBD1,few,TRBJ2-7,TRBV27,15,TGTGCCAGCAGTAACATGGGACAGGGGGCTGACGAGCAGTACTTC,CASSNMGQGADEQYF
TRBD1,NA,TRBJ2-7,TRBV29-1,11,TGCAGCGTCGGACAGGGTCTGGAGCAGTACTTC,CSVGQGLEQYF